What follows describes a single T cell receptor beta chain. These data come from a study of blood T cell repertoires in COVID-19. The CDR3 is 16 residues long. V was clipped by 4 bases and J by 4 bases; unmatched bases: 9. Produced via immunoSEQ multiplex PCR; TCRdb's table is partial and in-frame only. Seen here are approximately 170,000 clones, 80% to 90% observed once, and the top ten hold approximately 2%. This rearrangement joins TRBV5-3 to TRBJ2-7, with 12 bases matching TRBD2. TRBV5-3 is flagged as an ORF with uncertain function. Sequencing was performed on peripheral blood. The receptor was derived from a young man who had recovered from COVID-19. The CDR3 region has the DNA TGTGCCAGAAGCCGAAACCTGACTAGCGGGAGTTACGAGCAGTACTTC. This codes for CARSRNLTSGSYEQYF.